This T cell receptor (beta chain) was retrieved from a study of T cell changes during pregnancy in multiple sclerosis. Profiling relied on immunoSEQ multiplex PCR, and the TCRdb table lists in-frame clones only, not all of them. The data contain 30,000 or so clones, 85% to 90% of them singletons. Per the germline V gene, CDR1 is SGHTA and CDR2 is FQGNSA. V lost 4 bases, J lost 4 bases, and 6 bases stayed unmatched. The CDR3 totals 16 residues. V and J are TRBV7-2 and TRBJ2-3, with 12 bases identical to TRBD2. The receptor was derived from a female donor in good health, enrolled as a control in a pregnancy study. The sequences come from CD4+ T cells from peripheral blood mononuclear cells, collected in the first trimester of pregnancy. CDR3 nucleotide sequence: TGTGCCAGCAGCTCTAGCGGGGGGGTCGGGCCAGATACGCAGTATTTT. It yields the protein CASSSSGGVGPDTQYF.